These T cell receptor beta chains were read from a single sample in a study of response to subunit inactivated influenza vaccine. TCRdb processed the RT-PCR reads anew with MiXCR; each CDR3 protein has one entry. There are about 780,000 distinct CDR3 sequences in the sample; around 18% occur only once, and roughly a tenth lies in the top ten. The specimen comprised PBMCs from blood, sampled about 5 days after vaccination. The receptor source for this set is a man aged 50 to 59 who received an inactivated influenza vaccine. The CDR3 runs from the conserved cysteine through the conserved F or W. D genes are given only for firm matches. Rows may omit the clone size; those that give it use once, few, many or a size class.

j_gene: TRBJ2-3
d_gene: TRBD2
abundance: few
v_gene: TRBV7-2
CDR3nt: TGTGCCAGCAGCCGAACTTTACTAGCGCGCACAGATACGCAGTATTTT
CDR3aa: CASSRTLLARTDTQYF

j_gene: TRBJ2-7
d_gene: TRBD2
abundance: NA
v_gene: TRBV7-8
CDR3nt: TGTGCCAGCAGCTTACAGCGGGGTGGGGAGCAGTACTTC
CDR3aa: CASSLQRGGEQYF

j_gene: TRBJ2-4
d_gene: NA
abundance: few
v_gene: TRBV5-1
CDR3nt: TGCGCCAGCACCCCGAATGGCGGCTGGGGGCAGGCCAAAAACATTCAGTACTTC
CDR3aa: CASTPNGGWGQAKNIQYF

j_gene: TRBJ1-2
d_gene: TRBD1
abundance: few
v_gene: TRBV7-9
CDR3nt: TGTGCCAGCGGGAGGGGGCGCGAGTATGGCTACACCTTC
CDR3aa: CASGRGREYGYTF

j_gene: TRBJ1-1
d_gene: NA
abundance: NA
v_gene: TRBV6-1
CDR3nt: TGTGCCAGCGTAGTGAACACTGAAGCTTTCTTT
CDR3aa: CASVVNTEAFF

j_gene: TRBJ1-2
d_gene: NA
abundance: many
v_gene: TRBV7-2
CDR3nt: TGTGCCAGCAGCTTAGTTGGGGCCGGGGACTATGGCTACACCTTC
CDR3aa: CASSLVGAGDYGYTF

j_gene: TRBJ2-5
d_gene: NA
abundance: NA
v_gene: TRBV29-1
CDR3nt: TGCAGCGTTTCTAGGGTTAGCGAGCAAGAGACCCAGTACTTC
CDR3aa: CSVSRVSEQETQYF

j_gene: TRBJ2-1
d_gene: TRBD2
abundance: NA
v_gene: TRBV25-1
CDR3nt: TGTGCCAGCAGTGATCCCGCTAAACTAGCGGGTTTTAGGGATGAGCAGTTCTTC
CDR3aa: CASSDPAKLAGFRDEQFF

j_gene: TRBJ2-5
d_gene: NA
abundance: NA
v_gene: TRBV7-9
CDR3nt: TGTGCCAGCAGCTTAAACCTGGGGGAGACCCAGTACTTC
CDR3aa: CASSLNLGETQYF

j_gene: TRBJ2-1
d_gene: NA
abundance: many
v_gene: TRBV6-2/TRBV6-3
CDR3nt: TGTGCCAGCAGTACCCTACCGGGGCAAGAGCAGTTCTTC
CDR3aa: CASSTLPGQEQFF

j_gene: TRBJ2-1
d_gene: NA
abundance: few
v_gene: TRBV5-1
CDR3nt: TGCGCCAGCAGCCTCCAGGACGCCCAGCCTTACAATGAGCAGTTCTTC
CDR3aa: CASSLQDAQPYNEQFF

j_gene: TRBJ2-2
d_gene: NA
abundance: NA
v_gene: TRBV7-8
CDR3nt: TGTGCCAGCAGCTTAGTTAATGGGGAGCTGTTTTTT
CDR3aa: CASSLVNGELFF

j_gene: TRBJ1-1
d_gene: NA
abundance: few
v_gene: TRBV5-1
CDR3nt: TGCGCCAGCAGCGTGGACAGTCGGACTGAAGCTTTCTTT
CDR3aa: CASSVDSRTEAFF

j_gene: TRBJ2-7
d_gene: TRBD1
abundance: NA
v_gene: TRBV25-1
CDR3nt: TGTGCCAGCAGTGAATCTGGGACAGGGGCCTACGAGCAGTACTTC
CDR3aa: CASSESGTGAYEQYF

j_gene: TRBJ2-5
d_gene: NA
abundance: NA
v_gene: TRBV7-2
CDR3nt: TGTGCCAGCAGCTTACAGACAGCTCAAGAGACCCAGTACTTC
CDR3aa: CASSLQTAQETQYF

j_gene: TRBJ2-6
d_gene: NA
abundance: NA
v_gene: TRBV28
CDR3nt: TGTGCCAGCAAAAGGGGAGGATCGGCTGGGGCCAACGTCCTGACTTTC
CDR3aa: CASKRGGSAGANVLTF

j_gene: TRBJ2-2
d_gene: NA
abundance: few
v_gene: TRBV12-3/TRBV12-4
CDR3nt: TGTGCCAGCAGCCCCCGACGTGGCACCGGGGAGCTGTTTTTT
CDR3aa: CASSPRRGTGELFF

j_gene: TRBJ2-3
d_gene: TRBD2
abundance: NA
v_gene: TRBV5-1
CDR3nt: TGCGCCAGCAGCTTTCGGAGACTAGCGGGGGCAATGAGGACAGATACGCAGTATTTT
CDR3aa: CASSFRRLAGAMRTDTQYF

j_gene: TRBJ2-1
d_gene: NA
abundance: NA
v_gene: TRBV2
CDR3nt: TGTGCCAGCAGACCGACCGGGGGCCCCGCCTACAATGAGCAGTTCTTC
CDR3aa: CASRPTGGPAYNEQFF

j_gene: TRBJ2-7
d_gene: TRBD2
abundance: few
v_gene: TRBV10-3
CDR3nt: TGTGCCATCACCCCTGGCGGGGGGGACTACGAGCAGTACTTC
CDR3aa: CAITPGGGDYEQYF

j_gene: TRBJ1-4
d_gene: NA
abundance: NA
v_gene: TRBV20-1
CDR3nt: TGCAGTGCTAGCGATGTCGGGCCTTTT
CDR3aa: CSASDVGPF

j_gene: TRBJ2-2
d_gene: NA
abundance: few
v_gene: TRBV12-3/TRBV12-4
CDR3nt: TGTGCCAGCAGTTTTTCTGGCGGGGCCACCGGGGAGCTGTTTTTT
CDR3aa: CASSFSGGATGELFF

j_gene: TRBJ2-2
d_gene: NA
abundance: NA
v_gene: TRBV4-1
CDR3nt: TGCGCCAGCAGCCAAAACCCGTCGTCGCCGAACACCGGGGAGCTGTTTTTT
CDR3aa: CASSQNPSSPNTGELFF

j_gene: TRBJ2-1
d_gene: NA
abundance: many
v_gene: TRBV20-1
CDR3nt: TGCAGTGCTAGTCTCTCGGCTGGACGACCGATGTACAATGAGCAGTTCTTC
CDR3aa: CSASLSAGRPMYNEQFF

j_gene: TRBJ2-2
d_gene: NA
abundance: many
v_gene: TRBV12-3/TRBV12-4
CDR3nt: TGTGCCAGCAGGACAGGGACTAACACCGGGGAGCTGTTTTTT
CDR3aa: CASRTGTNTGELFF

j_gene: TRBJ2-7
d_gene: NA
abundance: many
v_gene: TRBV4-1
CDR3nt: TGCGCCAGCAGCCAATCTCCGAGCTCCTACGAGCAGTACTTC
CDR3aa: CASSQSPSSYEQYF

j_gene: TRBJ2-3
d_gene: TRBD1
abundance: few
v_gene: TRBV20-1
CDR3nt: TGCAGTGCTCCGGACAGGGATACGCAGTATTTT
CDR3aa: CSAPDRDTQYF

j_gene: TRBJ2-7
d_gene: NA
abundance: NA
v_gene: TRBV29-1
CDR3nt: TGCAGCGTTCTTTGGACCGCCTCCTACGAGCAGTACTTC
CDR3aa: CSVLWTASYEQYF